This TCR beta chain is drawn from a study of low-dose radiotherapy and immunotherapy resistance in tumors. Study at large: A total of 6.5 Gy was given to Cohort 1 as 0.5 Gy per fraction every 2 weeks. It was every two weeks, one day before radiation and immunotherapy, that intravenous cyclophosphamide 200 mg/m2 was given.

The sample's time point: after trial treatment. The treatment here: LDRT plus nivolumab, ipilimumab, low-dose cyclophosphamide and aspirin (RACIN trial). The donors, trial participants, received nivolumab, ipilimumab, aspirin, low-dose cyclophosphamide and low-dose radiotherapy. Germline CDR1 SGHAT, CDR2 FQNNGV. V was clipped by 5 bases and J by 0 bases, with 12 bases between them. The length of the CDR3 is 15 residues. Many counts were recorded for this clonotype. Gene-specific TRAV and TRBV primers were used for first-strand cDNA, covering alpha and beta chains. TCR amplification used 15 to 20 PCR cycles, a constant-region primer and a V-primer adapter. From the reads, TCRdb called clonotypes with MiXCR, one entry per CDR3 protein. The sample carries 45,000 or so distinct CDR3 sequences, about 25% recorded once.

The source was PBMCs, collected after low-dose radiotherapy plus immunotherapy. This clonotype was obtained from a male donor with prostate cancer. This chain connects TRBV11-2 to TRBJ2-3; weak D call: TRBD2 (7 bases). CDR3: CASSPRGASTDTQYF. The CDR3 bases are TGTGCCAGCAGCCCACGGGGGGCTAGCACAGATACGCAGTATTTT.